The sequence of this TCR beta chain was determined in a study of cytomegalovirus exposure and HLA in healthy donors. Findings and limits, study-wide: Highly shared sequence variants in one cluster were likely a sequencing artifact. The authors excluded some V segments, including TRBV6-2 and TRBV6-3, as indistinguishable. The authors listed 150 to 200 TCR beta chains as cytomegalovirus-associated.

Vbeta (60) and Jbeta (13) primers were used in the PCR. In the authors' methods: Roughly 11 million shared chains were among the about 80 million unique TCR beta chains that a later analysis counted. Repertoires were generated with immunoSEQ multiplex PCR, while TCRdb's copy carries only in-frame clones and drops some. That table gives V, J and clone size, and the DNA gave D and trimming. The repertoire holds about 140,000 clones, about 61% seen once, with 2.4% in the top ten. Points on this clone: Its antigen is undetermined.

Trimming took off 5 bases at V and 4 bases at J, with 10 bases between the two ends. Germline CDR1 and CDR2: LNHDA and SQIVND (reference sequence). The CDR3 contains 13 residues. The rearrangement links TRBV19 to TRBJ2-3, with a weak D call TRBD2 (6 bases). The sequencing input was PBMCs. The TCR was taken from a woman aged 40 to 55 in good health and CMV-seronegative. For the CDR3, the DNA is TGTGCCAGTAGTGTGGTAGCGGCAGATACGCAGTATTTT. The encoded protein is CASSVVAADTQYF. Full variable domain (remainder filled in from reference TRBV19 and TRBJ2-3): DGGITQSPKYLFRKEGQNVTLSCEQNLNHDAMYWYRQDPGQGLRLIYYSQIVNDFQKGDIAEGYSVSREKKESFPLTVTSAQKNPTAFYLCASSVVAADTQYFGPGTRLTVL.